Described below is a single TCR beta chain sequence and its context. The assay was immunoSEQ multiplex PCR, and TCRdb's table has in-frame clones only and misses some. The sample has 20,000 to 25,000 clones, roughly 96% seen once. This sample is drawn from a study of T cells in tuberculosis. The germline V gene encodes CDR1 MNHNY and CDR2 SVGAGI (reference sequence). This CDR3 has 14 residues. V shed 7 bases and J 15 bases; nucleotides not matched to a gene: 18. Sequencing was done on a sample of PBMCs. The sequence derives from a donor aged 10 to 29 with latent tuberculosis or without tuberculosis infection. The genes are TRBV6-6 and TRBJ1-5; 7 nucleotides agree with TRBD1. The CDR3 coding sequence is TGTGCCAGCACCCAGGGGCTGAGGGGGCAATCGGGGCATTTT. This sequence encodes CASTQGLRGQSGHF.